This T cell receptor (beta chain) stems from a study of T cell repertoires in cytomegalovirus infection. The overall study: From public TCR beta signatures came an indication of both CMV infection and matching HLA type.

Regarding the study as a whole: Cumulated frequencies of public TCR beta families served to identify carriers of CMV plus the relevant HLA. Dominating the ex vivo response were HLA-C-restricted CMV-specific TCR beta clonotypes.

This clonotype was counted at least ten times. Its antigen is undetermined. Losses at the gene ends were 0 bases for V and 1 base for J; bases not matched to a gene: 8. The CDR3 has 18 amino acids. Germline V lookup: CDR1 LGHNA, CDR2 YNFKEQ. Using its own MiXCR run on the reads, TCRdb lists one record per CDR3 protein. Of approximately 170,000 distinct CDR3 sequences in the sample, 14% were seen once. The sequenced sample consisted of PBMCs. The chain recombines TRBV4-2 with TRBJ2-1; 8 bases agree with TRBD2. This clonotype originated in a human donor in good health (CMV status not recorded). Some clones in this sample may be carry-over from other donors' samples. The CDR3 bases are TGTGCCAGCAGCCAAGATCCGCAGGGACTAGGGTCCTACAATGAGCAGTTCTTC. It codes for CASSQDPQGLGSYNEQFF.